Each of the 26 T cell receptor beta chains below was sequenced from the same sample in a study of blood T cell repertoires in COVID-19. Generated by immunoSEQ multiplex PCR, the TCRdb table keeps only in-frame clones and is missing some. The table lists 200,000 to 300,000 clones, approximately 86% of them singletons. Sequenced material: peripheral blood. These receptors came from a woman in her 30s who had recovered from COVID-19.

This chain joins TRBV6-6 and TRBJ1-5; 7 bases align to TRBD1. The CDR3 is 16 amino acids. Losses at the gene ends were 2 bases for V and 2 bases for J; bases not matched to a gene: 6. Looked up from germline, CDR1 is MNHNY and CDR2 is SVGAGI (reference sequence). CDR3 loop: CASSYQGVGGNQPQHF. The CDR3 nucleotides read TGTGCCAGCAGTTACCAGGGGGTCGGCGGCAATCAGCCCCAGCATTTT.

The V and J genes are TRBV5-1 and TRBJ2-7; 11 bases match TRBD1. J gave up 5 bases and V 3 bases, and 7 bases lay outside the gene matches. Germline V lookup: CDR1 SGHRS, CDR2 YFSETQ. This CDR3 is 15 amino acids long. The CDR3 DNA follows: TGCGCCAGCAGCTGGAGGACAGGGGGCGGGGACGAGCAGTACTTC. Translating gives CASSWRTGGGDEQYF.

The chain carries TRBV27 and TRBJ2-7; no clear D. Germline lookup yields CDR1 MNHEY and CDR2 SMNVEV (reference sequence). This CDR3 is built from 14 residues. Trimming removed 4 bases from V and 2 bases from J, with 12 bases in between. CDR3 region: CASSYQEKTYEQYF. DNA of the CDR3: TGTGCCAGCAGTTACCAGGAAAAGACCTACGAGCAGTACTTC.

The rearrangement uses TRBV5-1 and TRBJ2-7; 9 bases align to TRBD1. Trimming took 0 bases from V and 6 from J; bases not matched to a gene: 4. There are 14 residues in the CDR3. Germline CDR1 and CDR2: SGHRS and YFSETQ. CDR3 loop: CASSLGDRVGEQYF. The CDR3, as DNA: TGCGCCAGCAGCTTGGGGGACAGGGTAGGCGAGCAGTACTTC.

The V gene is TRBV19, the J gene TRBJ2-1; TRBD2 aligns across 8 bases. Germline-derived CDR1 and CDR2 are LNHDA and SQIVND (reference sequence). The CDR3 loop spans 16 amino acids. V was clipped by 7 bases and J by 7 bases; unmatched bases: 15. In DNA, the CDR3 is TGTGCCAGTAAGTTCTCGGGGGGGCAGGCCCCAAATGAGCAGTTCTTC. This translates into CASKFSGGQAPNEQFF.

V gene TRBV11-2 combines with J gene TRBJ2-3, with D possibly matching TRBD1 (6 bases). Looked up from germline, CDR1 is SGHAT and CDR2 is FQNNGV. Trimming shortened V by 5 bases and J by 4 bases, and 19 bases separated the two germline ends. The CDR3 is 16 residues long. The DNA for the CDR3 is TGTGCCAGCAGCGCCCGGGACCTCAGGGGCGCAGATACGCAGTATTTT. It specifies CASSARDLRGADTQYF.

The DNA for the CDR3 is TGTGCCAGCAGCTTAGGGGCTCTAGCGGGTGACACCGGGGAGCTGTTTTTT. Translating gives CASSLGALAGDTGELFF. This chain uses TRBV7-3 with TRBJ2-2; 8 bases are a match to TRBD2. There are 17 residues in the CDR3. With V trimmed by 2 bases and J by 3 bases, 8 bases remained unmatched. Per germline, CDR1 SGHTA and CDR2 FQGTGA. Full variable domain (outside the CDR3, taken from reference TRBV7-3 and TRBJ2-2): GAGVSQTPSNKVTEKGKYVELRCDPISGHTALYWYRQSLGQGPEFLIYFQGTGAADDSGLPNDRFFAVRPEGSVSTLKIQRTERGDSAVYLCASSLGALAGDTGELFFGEGSRLTVL.

Turning to this clone: One end of the junction is discordant with germline, which a read error may explain. The genes are TRBV6-1 and TRBJ1-4; D perhaps matches TRBD1 (5 bases). The germline CDR1 and CDR2 sequences are MNHNS and SASEGT. This CDR3 has 16 residues. The CDR3 region is CASSGIRGTPKEKLFF. Written as DNA, the CDR3 is TGTGCCAGCAGTGGGATCCGCGGGACCCCTAAGGAAAAACTGTTTTTT.

The CDR3 sequence is CASSDVTGAVYEQYF. Here the CDR3 DNA reads TGTGCCAGCAGTGACGTGACAGGGGCTGTGTACGAGCAGTACTTC. This chain connects TRBV6-4 to TRBJ2-7, with 8 bases fitting TRBD1. The CDR3 spans 15 residues. V was clipped by 2 bases and J by 4 bases; unmatched bases: 7. In germline, CDR1 is MRHNA, CDR2 SNTAGT.

The genes are TRBV2 and TRBJ2-2; no clear D. CDR3 size: 13 residues. Germline V gene data show CDR1 as SNHLY and CDR2 as FYNNEI. Trimming shortened V by 6 bases and J by 2 bases, and 7 bases separated the two germline ends. CDR3 sequence: CASRNRNTGELFF. CDR3 nucleotides: TGTGCCAGCAGAAACAGAAACACCGGGGAGCTGTTTTTT.

As for this clone: Other DNA sequences in this specimen translate into the identical CDR3. The J gene is TRBJ2-7, the V gene TRBV25-1, with D uncertain. Germline-derived CDR1 and CDR2 are MGHDK and SYGVNS. V was trimmed by 2 bases and J by 4 bases, leaving 6 bases between them. This CDR3 is 12 amino acids long. CDR3 sequence: CASSETGYEQYF. The CDR3 bases are TGTGCCAGCAGTGAAACGGGTTACGAGCAGTACTTC.

This clone was seen once. The chain couples TRBV10-1 to TRBJ1-1; 8 nucleotides agree with TRBD1. Trimming took 4 bases from V and 4 from J; bases not matched to a gene: 8. Germline V CDR1 and CDR2: WNHNN, SYGVQD (reference sequence). This CDR3 is 15 amino acids long. For the CDR3, the DNA is TGCGCCAGCAGTGGATCAGGGGGCATCGGCACTGAAGCTTTCTTT. Translated, it gives CASSGSGGIGTEAFF.

The rearrangement uses TRBV9 and TRBJ2-7, with 10 nucleotides matching TRBD2. Germline values: CDR1 SGDLS, CDR2 YYNGEE. CDR3 size: 16 residues. V lost 3 bases, J lost 1 base, and 7 bases stayed unmatched. In DNA, the CDR3 is TGTGCCAGCAGCGCCCAAGCGGGGGGGTCGTCCTACGAGCAGTACTTC. It specifies CASSAQAGGSSYEQYF.

The chain is built from TRBV3-1 (or the pseudogene TRBV3-2) and TRBJ1-1, with TRBD1 matching 7 bases. Trimming cost V 2 bases and J 4 bases; bases outside gene matches: 4. This CDR3 has 14 residues. Germline V gene data show CDR1 as LGHDT and CDR2 as YNNKEL (reference sequence). The CDR3 DNA reads as TGTGCCAGCAGCCAACACAGGGGTTCCACTGAAGCTTTCTTT. Translating gives CASSQHRGSTEAFF.

There are a few counts of this clone. The V call is TRBV7-2, the J call TRBJ2-4; 8 nucleotides align to TRBD2. Germline CDR1 and CDR2: SGHTA and FQGNSA. V lost 4 bases and J lost 0; bases outside the gene matches: 2. This CDR3 comprises 15 residues. The CDR3 protein is CASSSSGGAKNIQYF. Written as DNA, the CDR3 is TGTGCCAGCAGCTCCAGCGGGGGAGCCAAAAACATTCAGTACTTC. Complete variable domain (other parts from reference TRBV7-2 and TRBJ2-4): GAGVSQSPSNKVTEKGKDVELRCDPISGHTALYWYRQSLGQGLEFLIYFQGNSAPDKSGLPSDRFSAERTGGSVSTLTIQRTQQEDSAVYLCASSSSGGAKNIQYFGAGTRLSVL.

This clone is a singleton in its sample. V and J are TRBV7-9 and TRBJ1-1, with D tentatively TRBD1 (5 bases). This CDR3 comprises 16 residues. The ends were cut back, 5 bases at V and 1 base at J, with 17 bases in the middle. Germline V lookup: CDR1 SEHNR, CDR2 FQNEAQ (reference sequence). The CDR3 DNA is TGTGCCAGCAGCGAGAGCGGGGCAGGGCCGAACACTGAAGCTTTCTTT. Protein: CASSESGAGPNTEAFF.

This clone came up once. The V and J genes are TRBV3-1 (or the pseudogene TRBV3-2) and TRBJ1-4; D gene unclear. The length of the CDR3 is 16 residues. The V end was cut by 4 bases, the J end by 4 bases, with 16 bases between. Germline CDR1 LGHDT, CDR2 YNNKEL (reference sequence). This chain's CDR3 is CASSPRKGAYNEKLFF. CDR3 in DNA: TGTGCCAGCAGCCCAAGGAAGGGAGCTTATAATGAAAAACTGTTTTTT.

In its sample, this clone was seen once. The chain links TRBV2 to TRBJ2-1, with D tentatively TRBD2 (5 bases). The CDR3 is 13 amino acids. CDR1 and CDR2 from the germline V gene are SNHLY and FYNNEI. The ends were cut back, 0 bases at V and 9 bases at J, with 9 bases in the middle. This CDR3 is CASSEAARGEQFF. The DNA for the CDR3 is TGTGCCAGCAGTGAAGCGGCTCGGGGTGAGCAGTTCTTC. The whole variable domain, remainder taken from reference TRBV2 and TRBJ2-1, is EPEVTQTPSHQVTQMGQEVILRCVPISNHLYFYWYRQILGQKVEFLVSFYNNEISEKSEIFDDQFSVERPDGSNFTLKIRSTKLEDSAMYFCASSEAARGEQFFGPGTRLTVL.

V gene TRBV7-6 combines with J gene TRBJ2-7, with D maybe TRBD1 (6 bases). The CDR3 is 15 residues long. Germline values: CDR1 SGHVS, CDR2 FNYEAQ. V lost 1 base, J lost 2 bases, and 12 bases lay in between. CDR3 region: CASSLGRQVPYEQYF. The CDR3, as DNA: TGTGCCAGCAGCTTAGGACGACAGGTCCCCTACGAGCAGTACTTC. The full variable domain, completed using reference TRBV7-6 and TRBJ2-7, is GAGVSQSPRYKVTKRGQDVALRCDPISGHVSLYWYRQALGQGPEFLTYFNYEAQQDKSGLPNDRFSAERPEGSISTLTIQRTEQRDSAMYRCASSLGRQVPYEQYFGPGTRLTVT.

The sample holds a few counts of this clone. The J gene is TRBJ2-1, the V gene TRBV29-1, with 14 bases aligning to TRBD2. From germline, CDR1 is SQVTM and CDR2 ANQGSEA. With 6 bases clipped from V and 6 bases from J, the junction kept 4 bases outside the gene matches. The CDR3 totals 14 residues. This CDR3 reads CSVQTSGGANEQFF. The CDR3 bases are TGCAGCGTCCAGACTAGCGGGGGGGCCAATGAGCAGTTCTTC.

The chain links TRBV10-3 to TRBJ2-1, with D possibly matching TRBD2 (6 bases). The germline CDR1 and CDR2 sequences are ENHRY and SYGVKD. Trimming pared 6 bases from V and 2 bases from J, leaving 14 bases between. CDR3 length equals 15 residues. Here the CDR3 DNA reads TGTGCCATCAGGGACCCCGGGGGTGCCTACAATGAGCAGTTCTTC. Its translation: CAIRDPGGAYNEQFF.

The V call is TRBV28, the J call TRBJ1-5; D possibly corresponds to TRBD1 (5 bases). V lost 5 bases and J 5 bases, leaving 13 bases between the germline ends. The length of the CDR3 is 14 residues. Germline V CDR1 and CDR2: MDHEN, SYDVKM. The CDR3 DNA sequence: TGTGCCAGCAGTCTTTATGCAGGGCATCAGCCCCAGCATTTT. It translates to CASSLYAGHQPQHF.

The gene calls are TRBV6-5 and TRBJ1-5; TRBD1 might be the D (6 bases). V shed 6 bases and J shed 7 bases, with 19 bases lying between them. The CDR3 totals 15 residues. CDR1 MNHEY and CDR2 SVGAGI come from the germline V gene. CDR3 sequence (DNA): TGTGCCAGCAGCGTTGACAGGTATGGCTTACAGCCCCAGCATTTT. Protein product: CASSVDRYGLQPQHF.

The rearrangement links TRBV29-1 to TRBJ1-4, with 8 bases identical to TRBD1. CDR3 length: 13 residues. The V and J ends lost 6 bases and 10 bases, in that order; junction bases with no gene match: 10. CDR1 is SQVTM, CDR2 ANQGSEA, per germline. The CDR3: CSVATGVGGKLFF. In DNA, the CDR3 is TGCAGCGTCGCGACAGGGGTGGGAGGAAAACTGTTTTTT. Full variable domain (missing parts from reference TRBV29-1 and TRBJ1-4): SAVISQKPSRDICQRGTSLTIQCQVDSQVTMMFWYRQQPGQSLTLIATANQGSEATYESGFVIDKFPISRPNLTFSTLTVSNMSPEDSSIYLCSVATGVGGKLFFGSGTQLSVL.

J is TRBJ2-7 and V is TRBV2, with 9 bases fitting TRBD1. Germline V gene sequence: CDR1 SNHLY, CDR2 FYNNEI. The ends lost 6 bases at V and 8 bases at J; junction bases unmatched: 11. This CDR3 is 14 amino acids long. CDR3 nucleotide sequence: TGTGCCAGCAGCCCAACCGGGACAGGGATGAAGCAGTACTTC. Encoded protein: CASSPTGTGMKQYF.

The V gene is TRBV5-4, the J gene TRBJ2-1; D unclear. Per germline, CDR1 SGHNT and CDR2 YYREEE (reference sequence). Trimming took 3 bases from V and 1 from J, leaving 11 bases between them. This CDR3 spans 15 amino acids. The CDR3 sequence: CASSSTIRSYNEQFF. The CDR3 nucleotides read TGTGCCAGCAGCTCCACCATTCGGTCCTACAATGAGCAGTTCTTC. Supplemented by reference TRBV5-4 and TRBJ2-1, the full variable domain reads ETGVTQSPTHLIKTRGQQVTLRCSSQSGHNTVSWYQQALGQGPQFIFQYYREEENGRGNFPPRFSGLQFPNYSSELNVNALELDDSALYLCASSSTIRSYNEQFFGPGTRLTVL.